This TCR beta chain derives from a study of molecular identifiers for immune sequencing clone quantification (dated by TCRdb to between 2017 and 2018). Notes on the research overall: In a replicate experiment, RNA from 20,000 or 100,000 naive CD8 T cells was split into five aliquots, four of which were sequenced. The study was a methods study using CD8 T cells to benchmark molecular-identifier clustering-based TCR repertoire sequencing (MIDCIRS) and TCR RNA copy counting. General findings and caveats noted by the study authors: The naive libraries included spiked-in Jurkat TCR RNA (around 9 copies' worth), and this Jurkat TCR RNA is not part of the donor repertoire. Highly expanded clone sizes could be underestimated if identical TCR molecules share a barcode. When barcode sub-clustering was left out, chimeric consensus sequences inflated TCR diversity, with chimeras reaching as high as 47%. In CMV-specific effector cells, clones with more than 20 RNA copies contained over 97% of molecules, whereas in naive cells such clones contained under 1% of molecules. About 3 recovered TCR RNA copies per cell were obtained by modeling, versus around 9.8 by digital PCR, implying a capture efficiency of about 30%. Spiked-in Jurkat TCR RNA equivalent to a single cell was reported to be detectable even among approximately 1 million naive CD8 T cells.

Library preparation employed PCR. The sequencing machine was an Illumina HiSeq 4000. Bulk TCR libraries were generated as previously described, with the TCR primers listed in Table S5 used. The Qiagen AllPrep DNA/RNA kit was used to purify total RNA. Before analysis, reads from multiple sequencing runs of one library were combined. As for the original processing: Only reads with exact TCR constant sequence were kept, trimmed to 150 nt, and grouped by their 12-nt molecular barcodes. Reads within each barcode group were sub-clustered using a 15% Levenshtein threshold, and quality-weighted consensus sequences were constructed for each RNA molecule. Non-functional sequences were filtered out, along with any lower-count sequence sitting one edit away from another sequence. Based on fitting two negative binomial distributions, any barcode sub-cluster with under 20% of the maximum read count was discarded. TCRdb's own reprocessing of the public reads used fastp at Q25 and MiXCR and kept productive beta chains. Each CDR3 protein appears once, grouped with its most common genes and DNA. TCRdb assigned the V and J calls; the authors' analysis was not used. Within this sample are about 54,000 distinct CDR3 sequences, with approximately 25% of them counted one time only. Approximately 1.9% of the sample is taken by the ten largest.

This clonotype was observed many times. Its recognized antigen is unknown. One base away there is no much larger clone; base qualities are not given. The CDR3, from cysteine to phenylalanine, totals 17 residues. Only CDR3 DNA is held: 51 bases, read in frame from base 1. According to the germline V gene, CDR1 reads MDHEN and CDR2 reads SYDVKM. V ends up 4 bases short and J 2 bases short, with an unmatched junction base count of 6. Naive CD8 T cell libraries were made from 20,000 to 1,000,000 sorted cells using 10%, 30% or 50% of purified RNA. Naive CD8 T cells, defined as CD8+CD4-CCR7+CD45RA+, were FACS-sorted into RLT Plus buffer on a BD FACSAria II. To test detection sensitivity, Jurkat RNA equivalent to under 12 TCR copies was spiked into samples of roughly 19,000-1,000,000 naive CD8 T cells. CD8 T cells were enriched using RosetteSep CD8+ T Cell Enrichment Cocktail and Ficoll-Paque, and the enriched cells then underwent ACK red cell lysis.

The clonotype was recovered from a human donor in good health. Some libraries in this study had Jurkat cell RNA spiked in. The sequencing sample was made of naive CD8+ T cells from blood, with Jurkat cell RNA spiked in. The cell subset or site label corresponds to: FACS-sorted CD8+CD4-CCR7+CD45RA+ naive T cells. The receptor chain draws on TRBV28 and TRBJ2-3; 13 bases in the middle match TRBD2. The CDR3 corresponds to CASSSPTSGRPTDTQYF. The nucleotide sequence is TGTGCCAGCAGTTCGCCGACTAGCGGGAGGCCCACAGATACGCAGTATTTT.